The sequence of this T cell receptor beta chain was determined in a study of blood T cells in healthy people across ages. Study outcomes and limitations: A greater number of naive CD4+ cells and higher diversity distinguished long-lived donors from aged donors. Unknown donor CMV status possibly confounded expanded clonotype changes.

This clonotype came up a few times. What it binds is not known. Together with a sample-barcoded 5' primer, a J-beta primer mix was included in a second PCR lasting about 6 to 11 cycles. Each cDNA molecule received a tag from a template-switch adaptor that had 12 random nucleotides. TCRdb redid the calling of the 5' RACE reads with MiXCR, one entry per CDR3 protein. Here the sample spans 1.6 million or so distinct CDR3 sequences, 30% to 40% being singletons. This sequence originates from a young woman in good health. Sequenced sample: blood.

The CDR3: CASGLVLVEVMYGYTF. The CDR3, as DNA: TGTGCTAGTGGTTTGGTATTGGTAGAGGTGATGTATGGCTACACCTTC. The V gene is TRBV12-5, the J gene TRBJ1-2; D is ambiguous. V gave up 0 bases and J gave up 5 bases, with 16 bases separating them. The length of the CDR3 is 16 residues. The V gene's germline CDR1 is LGHNT and CDR2 FRNRAP.